The 14 T cell receptor beta chains reported below all come from one sample, sequenced in a study of cytomegalovirus exposure and HLA in healthy donors. Primers included in the PCR were 60 Vbeta and 13 Jbeta primers. This table comes from immunoSEQ multiplex PCR, and its TCRdb copy is limited to in-frame clones, with some not included. This sample yields fewer than 200,000 clones, of which about 80% are seen a single time; 0.6% to 0.7% belongs to the top ten. Input material: PBMCs. Every receptor here comes from a boy aged 5-17 years in good health and CMV-seronegative.

This sequence joins TRBV6-6 and TRBJ1-6; 9 bases map to TRBD1. The CDR3 consists of 15 residues. Trimming took 0 bases from V and 9 from J; bases not matched to a gene: 3. Germline assignment: CDR1 MNHNY and CDR2 SVGAGI (reference sequence). CDR3 region: CASSYSRDRASPLHF. The CDR3 bases are TGTGCCAGCAGTTACTCGAGGGACAGGGCTTCACCCCTCCACTTT.

Notes on this clone: Distinct nucleotide sequences in the sample also encode this CDR3. This sequence joins TRBV25-1 and TRBJ1-1, with 11 bases identical to TRBD1. The ends lost 3 bases at V and 6 bases at J; junction bases unmatched: 15. The germline V gene encodes CDR1 MGHDK and CDR2 SYGVNS. The CDR3 is 18 residues long. The CDR3 DNA reads TGTGCCAGCAGTGACCTAGGTCGGGACAGGGGGGTGGTTGCTGAAGCTTTCTTT. It translates to CASSDLGRDRGVVAEAFF.

V is TRBV4-3 and J is TRBJ1-5, with no clear D. Per the germline V gene, CDR1 is LGHNA and CDR2 is YSLEER. Trimming left V 2 bases short and J 9 bases short, with 17 bases between. The CDR3 is made up of 15 amino acids. Here the CDR3 DNA reads TGCGCCAGCAGCCAATCCTCGTGGGAGGGATGGCCCCAGCATTTT. This encodes CASSQSSWEGWPQHF.

This clone has only one observation. J is TRBJ1-2 and V is TRBV10-3; D possibly corresponds to TRBD1 (6 bases). The CDR3 covers 13 residues. Between the trimmed V and J ends, which lost 3 bases and 4 bases, there was a span of 9 bases. Germline V gene data show CDR1 as ENHRY and CDR2 as SYGVKD. The DNA for the CDR3 is TGTGCCATCAGTGACGGGGGGCTCTATGGCTACACCTTC. It codes for CAISDGGLYGYTF.

The chain couples TRBV15 to TRBJ2-3; TRBD1 aligns across 7 bases. The V gene end was trimmed by 0 bases and the J gene end by 2 bases; junction bases not matched to a gene: 5. The CDR3 contains 16 residues. The germline gives CDR1 LNHNV, CDR2 YYDKDF (reference sequence). This CDR3 is CATSRDPTGVTDTQYF. The CDR3 DNA is TGTGCCACCAGCAGAGATCCCACAGGGGTCACAGATACGCAGTATTTT.

The J gene is TRBJ2-5, the V gene TRBV19; a possible D gene is TRBD2 (7 bases). Germline V gene data show CDR1 as LNHDA and CDR2 as SQIVND (reference sequence). The CDR3 totals 15 residues. V was pared by 4 bases and J by 2 bases, with 14 bases between. CDR3: CASSRKQGGQETQYF. As DNA, the CDR3 is TGTGCCAGTAGTAGGAAACAGGGAGGGCAAGAGACCCAGTACTTC.

The chain links TRBV5-8 to TRBJ2-7; the D gene is possibly TRBD1 (6 bases). Trimming took off 9 bases at V and 6 bases at J, with 19 bases between the two ends. CDR3 length equals 13 residues. The germline V gene has CDR1 SGHTS and CDR2 YDEGEE. The CDR3, as DNA: TGTGCCACCCGATCCAGGGGAGAGGGCGAGCAGTACTTC. It is translated as CATRSRGEGEQYF.

The J gene is TRBJ1-1, the V gene TRBV6-5, with D uncertain. This CDR3 has 15 amino acids. CDR1 MNHEY and CDR2 SVGAGI come from the germline V gene. The V end was cut by 0 bases, the J end by 4 bases, with 12 bases between. CDR3 coding DNA: TGTGCCAGCAGTTACTCGAGTTTCGCGTTCACTGAAGCTTTCTTT. Encoded protein: CASSYSSFAFTEAFF.

This clone was detected a few times. The chain uses TRBV6-6 and TRBJ1-5; tentatively, D is TRBD1 (6 bases). CDR3 size: 16 residues. V lost 4 bases, J lost 0 bases, and 13 bases lay in between. CDR1 MNHNY and CDR2 SVGAGI come from the germline V gene (reference sequence). This CDR3 is CASSFPGQTSNQPQHF. CDR3 DNA: TGTGCCAGCAGTTTTCCGGGACAAACTAGCAATCAGCCCCAGCATTTT.

CDR3 loop: CASSLRRALSNYGYTF. As DNA, the CDR3 is TGTGCCAGCAGCTTACGCAGGGCGCTTTCTAACTATGGCTACACCTTC. V is TRBV21-1 and J is TRBJ1-2; TRBD1, as called in the table, went unchecked against the DNA. TRBV21-1 is a listed pseudogene. The length of the CDR3 is 16 residues.

The chain recombines TRBV7-2 with TRBJ2-5; 9 positions match TRBD2. Per the germline V gene, CDR1 is SGHTA and CDR2 is FQGNSA. V dropped 0 bases and J dropped 2; count of bases not matched to a gene: 1. This CDR3 spans 15 amino acids. This CDR3 is CASSLALAGQETQYF. The CDR3 region has the DNA TGTGCCAGCAGCTTAGCGCTAGCGGGGCAAGAGACCCAGTACTTC. The complete variable domain, with remaining parts taken from reference TRBV7-2 and TRBJ2-5, reads GAGVSQSPSNKVTEKGKDVELRCDPISGHTALYWYRQSLGQGLEFLIYFQGNSAPDKSGLPSDRFSAERTGGSVSTLTIQRTQQEDSAVYLCASSLALAGQETQYFGPGTRLLVL.

This chain connects TRBV19 to TRBJ2-5; a possible D gene is TRBD2 (6 bases). Germline-derived CDR1 and CDR2 are LNHDA and SQIVND (reference sequence). The CDR3 sequence is 13 residues long. The V gene lost 5 bases and the J gene lost 5 bases, with 12 bases spanning the gap. Written as DNA, the CDR3 is TGTGCCAGTAGTGGAGGGCACGGGGAGACCCAGTACTTC. Translated: CASSGGHGETQYF.

The chain has TRBV15 and TRBJ1-1; unclear D gene. The V end lost 0 bases, the J end lost 3 bases, and 8 bases lay between the germline ends. In germline, CDR1 is LNHNV, CDR2 YYDKDF (reference sequence). The CDR3 covers 14 residues. This CDR3 is CATSRDRSDTEAFF. CDR3 in DNA: TGTGCCACCAGCAGAGATCGCTCGGACACTGAAGCTTTCTTT.

This chain links TRBV7-3 with TRBJ2-7; 8 bases map to TRBD1. The CDR3 consists of 17 residues. With V trimmed by 5 bases and J by 6 bases, 18 bases remained unmatched. Germline loops: CDR1 SGHTA, CDR2 FQGTGA. The CDR3 DNA reads as TGTGCCAGCAGCCCTCATGGCACAGGGGGACCTCCTCGCGAGCAGTACTTC. Amino acid sequence: CASSPHGTGGPPREQYF.